These T cell receptor beta chains were read from a single sample in a study of T cell responses to AZD1222 COVID-19 vaccine. The data were produced by immunoSEQ multiplex PCR, yet TCRdb's version contains in-frame clones alone and is incomplete. The sample has around 160,000 clones, about 88% seen once. The sample consisted of peripheral blood, taken on day 0 of AZD1222 vaccination. All receptors derive from an adult in good health. Each CDR3 is given without its conserved first and last residue. Each record gives: V gene, clone size, J gene, CDR3 length, CDR3 protein. Some rows mark clone size as missing; the rest say once, few, many or name a class of expanded clone.

>TRBV28|few|TRBJ2-5|11
ASSPGLAATQY
>TRBV19|-|TRBJ2-5|11
ASSHVLRETQY
>TRBV3-1/TRBV3-2|-|TRBJ2-7|15
ASSPVTSGIISYEQY
>TRBV28|-|TRBJ1-6|12
ASSEQGARSPLH
>TRBV3-1/TRBV3-2|-|TRBJ1-2|11
ASSQDANYGYT
>TRBV5-1|-|TRBJ2-3|11
ASSLASTDTQY
>TRBV7-9|-|TRBJ1-3|13
ASSFGDRGVGTIY
>TRBV5-5|few|TRBJ2-7|14
ASSLGPPDASYEQY
>TRBV27|-|TRBJ2-5|12
ASSPLAGVETQY
>TRBV6-5|-|TRBJ1-2|13
ASRRRGQVNYGYT
>TRBV6-2/TRBV6-3|-|TRBJ2-3|12
ASSYPWGGDTQY
>TRBV15|-|TRBJ1-1|15
ATSRDGGARWNTEAF
>TRBV19|once|TRBJ1-5|13
ASRGGQAGNQPQH
>TRBV7-8|-|TRBJ1-1|12
ASSLVGRNTEAF
>TRBV27|-|TRBJ1-5|11
ASKFAGGQPQH
>TRBV5-1|-|TRBJ1-3|12
ASSQDRAGNTIY
>TRBV5-4|-|TRBJ2-3|13
ASSKGQASMDTQY
>TRBV2|once|TRBJ1-2|12
ASSVEGASYGYT
>TRBV9|-|TRBJ1-1|12
ASSFRTGNTEAF
>TRBV15|-|TRBJ1-5|15
ATKRHPGGNSNQPQH
>TRBV5-5|-|TRBJ1-5|13
ASSLVGTGIQPQH
>TRBV4-2|-|TRBJ1-1|14
ASSRATGLMNTEAF
>TRBV16|few|TRBJ1-3|12
ASREAFSGNTIY
>TRBV7-2|-|TRBJ2-7|13
ASSSPGLAVYEQY
>TRBV7-3|-|TRBJ2-7|13
ASSPREGAIYEQY
>TRBV14|-|TRBJ1-6|10
ASSQWDSPLH
>TRBV19|-|TRBJ2-2|13
ASSPYQSNTGELF
>TRBV19|-|TRBJ1-1|12
ASSIKRITTEAF
>TRBV25-1|-|TRBJ1-1|12
ASSETGGRTEAF
>TRBV7-2|-|TRBJ2-6|13
ASSPLISGANVLT
>TRBV18|-|TRBJ1-3|14
ASSPLGGQKGNTIY
>TRBV28|-|TRBJ1-6|11
ASSPIQDSPLH
>TRBV25-1|-|TRBJ2-5|14
ASSHSAAGVGETQY
>TRBV12-3/TRBV12-4|-|TRBJ2-5|11
ASSGSPQETQY
>TRBV7-6|-|TRBJ1-3|15
ASSLEGTGPAGNTIY
>TRBV7-3|-|TRBJ2-1|13
ASSFRGLSYNEQF
>TRBV25-1|-|TRBJ2-5|11
ASSNWGQGSQY
>TRBV19|-|TRBJ1-2|11
ASSPQGNYGYT
>TRBV28|-|TRBJ1-2|10
ASSFRGGFGT
>TRBV19|-|TRBJ1-5|13
ASQPDDRGNQPQH
>TRBV27|-|TRBJ1-1|13
ASSFRTGTNTEAF
>TRBV9|-|TRBJ1-1|12
ASSPTLMNTEAF
>TRBV16|-|TRBJ1-2|10
ASSQGDYGYT
>TRBV10-3|-|TRBJ2-3|10
AITTGEDTQY